The clone carrying this T cell receptor beta chain was found many times. Its antigen is as yet unknown. This CDR3 has 12 amino acids. V lost 5 bases to trimming and J lost 10 bases; unmatched junction nucleotides: 5. CDR1 and CDR2 from the germline V gene are MNHNS and SASEGT. It was with a sample-barcoded 5' primer and a J-beta primer mix that a second PCR of about 6 to 11 cycles was run. One entry per CDR3 protein, called by TCRdb with MiXCR from the 5' RACE reads. The sample has about 1.1 million distinct CDR3 sequences; more than 30% are singletons. The sample belongs to a study of blood T cells in healthy people across ages. Study-level findings and limits: A strong correlation was found between TCR beta diversity and the percentage of naive T cells. TCR beta diversity per million T cells fell roughly linearly with age.

Peripheral blood samples of around 11 milliliters were drawn from each donor. The chain uses TRBV6-1 and TRBJ2-3, with 8 bases aligning to TRBD1. The receptor comes from a man younger than 35 in good health. The sample taken for sequencing was blood. CDR3 sequence (DNA): TGTGCCAGCAGTTCCGGGGGACAGGCGCAGTATTTT. Translating it yields CASSSGGQAQYF.